This T cell receptor beta chain was captured by sequencing in a study of immune evolution from preneoplasia to lung adenocarcinoma. Study-wide background: HLA loss of heterozygosity: under 7.5% AIS, about 15% MIA, about 30% ADC, none AAH.

Looked up from germline, CDR1 is MDHEN and CDR2 is SYDVKM. This CDR3 is 17 amino acids long. V shed 4 bases, J shed 8 bases, and the junction held 14 bases outside the gene matches. Only in-frame clones appear in the TCRdb table, and some are missing; sequencing was by immunoSEQ multiplex PCR. The sample has roughly 13,000 clones; 80% are singletons. Patients had resection in Japan or China between about 2014 and 2018. Study-wide points: Highest clonality occurred in KRAS-mutant, not EGFR-mutant or double wild-type, nodules. Normal lung had the highest top T cell clone frequencies.

With regard to this clone: What it recognizes is unknown.

Sequencing was performed on FFPE minimally invasive lung adenocarcinoma tissue. The TCR originated in a person aged 70 to 85 with lung adenocarcinoma. The V gene is TRBV28, the J gene TRBJ2-1; 10 bases align to TRBD2. The CDR3 DNA is TGTGCCAGCAGTTCAATCATCATAGCGGGGGGCAGGGATGAGCAGTTCTTC. This gives the protein CASSSIIIAGGRDEQFF.